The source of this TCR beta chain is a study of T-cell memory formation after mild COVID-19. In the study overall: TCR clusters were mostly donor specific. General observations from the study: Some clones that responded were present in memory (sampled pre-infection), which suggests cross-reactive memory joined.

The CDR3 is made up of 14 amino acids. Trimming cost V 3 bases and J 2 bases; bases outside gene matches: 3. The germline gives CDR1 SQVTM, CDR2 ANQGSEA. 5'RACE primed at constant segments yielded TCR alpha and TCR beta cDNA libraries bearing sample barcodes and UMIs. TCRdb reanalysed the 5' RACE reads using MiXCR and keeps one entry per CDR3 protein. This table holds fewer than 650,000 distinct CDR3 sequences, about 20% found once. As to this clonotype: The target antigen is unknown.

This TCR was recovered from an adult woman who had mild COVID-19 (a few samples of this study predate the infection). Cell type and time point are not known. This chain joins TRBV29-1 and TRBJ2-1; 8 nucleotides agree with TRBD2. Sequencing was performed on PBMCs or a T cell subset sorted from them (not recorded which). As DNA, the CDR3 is TGCAGCGTTGATATAGCGGGGACCTACAATGAGCAGTTCTTC. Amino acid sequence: CSVDIAGTYNEQFF.